This T cell receptor (beta chain) was retrieved from a study of identical twins. TCRdb reprocessed the 5' RACE reads with MiXCR, giving one entry per CDR3 protein. The sample carries roughly 1,500,000 distinct CDR3 sequences, about 32% recorded once. The germline V gene has CDR1 SQVTM and CDR2 ANQGSEA. This CDR3 has 12 residues. V was shortened by 6 bases and J by 3 bases, with 12 bases between the two germline ends. This clonotype was seen at least ten times. This clonotype was sampled from a newborn girl in good health. V and J are TRBV29-1 and TRBJ2-7; possibly TRBD1 for D (6 bases). Sequencing was carried out using cord blood. CDR3 DNA: TGCAGCGTCCTCTCAGGGGTCTACGAGCAGTACTTC. Translation gives CSVLSGVYEQYF.